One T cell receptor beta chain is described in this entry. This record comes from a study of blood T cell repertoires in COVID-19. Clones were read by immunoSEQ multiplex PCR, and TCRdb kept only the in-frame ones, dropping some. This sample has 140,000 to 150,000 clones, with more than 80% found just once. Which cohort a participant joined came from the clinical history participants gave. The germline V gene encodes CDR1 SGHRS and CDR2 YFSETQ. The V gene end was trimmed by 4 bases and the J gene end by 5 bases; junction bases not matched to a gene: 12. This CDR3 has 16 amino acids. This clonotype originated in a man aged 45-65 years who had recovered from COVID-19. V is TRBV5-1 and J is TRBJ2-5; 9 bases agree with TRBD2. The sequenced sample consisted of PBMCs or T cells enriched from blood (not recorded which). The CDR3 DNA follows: TGCGCCAGCAGCCCCCGGAGCGGGGGGCCCGAGGAGACCCAGTACTTC. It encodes CASSPRSGGPEETQYF. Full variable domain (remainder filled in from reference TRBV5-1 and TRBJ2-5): KAGVTQTPRYLIKTRGQQVTLSCSPISGHRSVSWYQQTPGQGLQFLFEYFSETQRNKGNFPGRFSGRQFSNSRSEMNVSTLELGDSALYLCASSPRSGGPEETQYFGPGTRLLVL.